This T cell receptor beta chain emerged from a study of blood T cells in healthy people across ages. Peripheral blood from each donor was collected in a volume of 9.5 to 10 milliliters. A sample-barcoded 5' primer and a J-beta primer mix were used in a second PCR of about 6 to 11 cycles. TCRdb fed the 5' RACE reads into MiXCR, producing one record per CDR3 protein. The sample shows just under 550,000 distinct CDR3 sequences, 24% of them seen only once. The CDR3 runs to 14 residues. Germline V CDR1 and CDR2: SGHRS, YFSETQ. V was shortened by 4 bases and J by 1 base, with 8 bases between the two germline ends. A further study also used this sample, focusing on T cells of mothers and their children. As that report states: Three mothers and their six children, all healthy Caucasians, donated. Input to cDNA synthesis comprised all extracted RNA, at a ratio of approximately 1.5 ug per 15 ul.

V is TRBV5-1 and J is TRBJ2-2, with a tentative D call TRBD1 (5 bases). This clonotype was obtained from a boy younger than 18 in good health. Sequenced: blood. CDR3 protein: CASSARENTGELFF. The CDR3 DNA sequence: TGCGCCAGCAGCGCCAGGGAGAACACCGGGGAGCTGTTTTTT.